One T cell receptor (beta chain) is described in this entry. This CDR3 is also generated by other DNA sequences in the sample. This entry belongs to a study of blood T cell repertoires in COVID-19. Background on the study: Some COVID-19 samples were acute and others convalescent; all came from the United States, Italy and Spain. In each case, the material was cDNA or gDNA derived from T cells, B-cell-depleted T cells, or PBMCs.

In the original workflow: Reference gene primer amplification gave nucleated cell count estimates. Clones were sequenced by immunoSEQ multiplex PCR, and TCRdb holds only the in-frame ones, with some missing. V, J and clone size were drawn from that table, and D and trimming were deduced from the DNA. In the table there are approximately 140,000 clones, roughly 90% of which are singletons. CDR1 and CDR2 (germline): KGHSH, LQKENI. CDR3 length equals 14 residues. J gave up 8 bases and V 1 base, and 4 bases lay outside the gene matches. The chain carries TRBV18 and TRBJ1-2; 10 nucleotides agree with TRBD1. The receptor's source is a woman aged 55-69 years with active or convalescent COVID-19. Input material: peripheral blood. The CDR3 loop is CASSPQGQGFGYTF. In DNA, the CDR3 is TGTGCCAGCTCACCACAGGGACAGGGGTTCGGCTACACCTTC.